This paragraph covers one TCR beta chain sequence. Assay: immunoSEQ multiplex PCR; the TCRdb copy retains only in-frame clones and omits some. The data hold 120,000 to 150,000 clones, with nearly 85% observed a single time. Between the trimmed V and J ends, which lost 3 bases and 2 bases, there was a span of 8 bases. This CDR3 spans 13 amino acids. Germline values: CDR1 SGHAT, CDR2 FQNNGV. Individuals aged about 18 to 100 years were recruited from 20 to 25 US areas. Allocation to cohorts depended on clinical history reported by the participants. These data are taken from a study of blood T cell repertoires in COVID-19. Turning to the study itself: Recovery among Cohort 3 donors was established by two negative PCRs, clearance, or symptom resolution. The cDNA or gDNA used as material had been derived from T cells, B-cell-depleted T cells, or PBMCs.

The receptor comes from a man aged 45 to 65 in a cohort exposed to, infected with or recovered from COVID-19 (not recorded which). Sequencing was done on a sample of PBMCs or T cells enriched from blood (not recorded which). V usage is TRBV11-2 and J usage is TRBJ2-7; tentatively, D is TRBD1 (5 bases). This CDR3 reads CASSLGRAYEQYF. CDR3 nucleotide sequence: TGTGCCAGCAGCTTGGGCAGGGCCTACGAGCAGTACTTC.